This TCR beta chain was found in a study of blood T cell repertoires in COVID-19. Study details: Samples taken during acute and convalescent COVID-19 were collected in the United States, Italy and Spain. In each case, the material was cDNA or gDNA derived from T cells, B-cell-depleted T cells, or PBMCs.

V lost 6 bases to trimming and J lost 4 bases, with 9 bases between them. Germline V CDR1 and CDR2: MNHEY, SVGAGI. The CDR3 loop spans 12 amino acids. Per the authors' pipeline: Researchers report that nucleated cell counts were estimated from reference gene primer amplification. Clones were sequenced by immunoSEQ multiplex PCR, and TCRdb holds only the in-frame ones, with some missing. V and J calls and clone size are those listed in that table; D and trimming were worked out from the DNA. The table lists about 74,000 clones, 70% to 90% of them singletons, with approximately 3% in the top ten. The chain joins TRBV6-5 to TRBJ1-2; D not resolved. The source material was peripheral blood. This clonotype was sampled from a man aged 70 or older with active or convalescent COVID-19. CDR3 sequence reads: CASRGTVYGYTF. DNA of the CDR3: TGTGCCAGCAGGGGCACCGTCTATGGCTACACCTTC.